This T cell receptor (beta chain) was captured by sequencing in a study of molecular identifiers for immune sequencing clone quantification. Previously published methods and listed TCR primers were used for the bulk TCR libraries. Each CDR3 protein gets one entry after TCRdb re-called the PCR reads with MiXCR. Here the sample spans about 8,300 distinct CDR3 sequences, around a third being singletons. This clonotype was observed once. From germline, CDR1 is LGHDT and CDR2 YNNKEL (reference sequence). V shed 2 bases and J 8 bases; nucleotides not matched to a gene: 14. The CDR3 length is 17 residues. The material sequenced was naive CD8+ T cells from blood, with Jurkat cell RNA spiked in. As to subset: FACS-sorted CD8+CD4-CCR7+CD45RA+ naive T cells. This TCR derives from a human donor in good health. Some libraries in this study had Jurkat cell RNA spiked in. The V gene is TRBV3-1, the J gene TRBJ2-3; 9 bases align to TRBD2. CDR3 DNA sequence: TGTGCCAGCAGCCAAAGCGGACTAGCGAGAGGGCCGAGTACGCAGTATTTT. It specifies CASSQSGLARGPSTQYF.